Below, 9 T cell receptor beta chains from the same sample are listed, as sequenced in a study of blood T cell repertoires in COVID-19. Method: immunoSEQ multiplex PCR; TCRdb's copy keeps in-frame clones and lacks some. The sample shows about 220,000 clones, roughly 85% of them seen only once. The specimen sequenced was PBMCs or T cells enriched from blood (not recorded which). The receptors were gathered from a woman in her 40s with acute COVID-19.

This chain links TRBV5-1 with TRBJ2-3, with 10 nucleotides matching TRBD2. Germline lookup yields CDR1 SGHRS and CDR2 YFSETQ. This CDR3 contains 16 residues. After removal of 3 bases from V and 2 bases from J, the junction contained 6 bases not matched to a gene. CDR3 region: CASSSLAGADTDTQYF. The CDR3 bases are TGCGCCAGCAGCTCGCTAGCGGGGGCGGACACAGATACGCAGTATTTT.

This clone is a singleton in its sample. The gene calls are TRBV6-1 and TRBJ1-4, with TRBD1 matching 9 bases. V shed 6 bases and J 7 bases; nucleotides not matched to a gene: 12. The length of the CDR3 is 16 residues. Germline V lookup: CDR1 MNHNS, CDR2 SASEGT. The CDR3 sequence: CASRENRGRGGEKLFF. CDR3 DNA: TGTGCCAGCAGGGAAAACAGGGGGCGAGGGGGTGAAAAACTGTTTTTT.

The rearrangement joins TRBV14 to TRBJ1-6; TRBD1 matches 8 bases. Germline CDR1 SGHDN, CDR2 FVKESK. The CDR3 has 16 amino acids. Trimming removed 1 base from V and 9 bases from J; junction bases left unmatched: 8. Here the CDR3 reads CASSQGRGQLGSPLHF. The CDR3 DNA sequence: TGTGCCAGCAGCCAAGGCAGGGGGCAATTAGGTTCACCCCTCCACTTT.

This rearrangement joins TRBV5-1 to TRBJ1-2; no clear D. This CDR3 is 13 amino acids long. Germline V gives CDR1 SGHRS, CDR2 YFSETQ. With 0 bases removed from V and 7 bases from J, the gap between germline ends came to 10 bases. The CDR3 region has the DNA TGCGCCAGCAGCTTGGCCACCAGCGGTGGCTACACCTTC. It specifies CASSLATSGGYTF.

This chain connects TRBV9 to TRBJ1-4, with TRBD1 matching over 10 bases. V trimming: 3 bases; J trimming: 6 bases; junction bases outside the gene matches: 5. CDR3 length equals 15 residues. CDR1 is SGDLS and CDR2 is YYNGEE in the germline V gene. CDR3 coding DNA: TGTGCCAGCAGCGGAGGGACAGGGGCCTATGAAAAACTGTTTTTT. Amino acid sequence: CASSGGTGAYEKLFF.

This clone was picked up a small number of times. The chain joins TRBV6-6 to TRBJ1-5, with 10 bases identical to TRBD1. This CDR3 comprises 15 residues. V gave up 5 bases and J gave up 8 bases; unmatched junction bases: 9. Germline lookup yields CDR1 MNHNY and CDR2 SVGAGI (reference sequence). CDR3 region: CASSHNPGQGKPQHF. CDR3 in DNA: TGTGCCAGCAGTCATAATCCGGGACAGGGGAAGCCCCAGCATTTT.

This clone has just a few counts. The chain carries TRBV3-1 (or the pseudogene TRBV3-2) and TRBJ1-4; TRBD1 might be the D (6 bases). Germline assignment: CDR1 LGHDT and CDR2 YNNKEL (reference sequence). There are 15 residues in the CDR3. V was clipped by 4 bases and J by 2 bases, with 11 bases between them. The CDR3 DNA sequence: TGTGCCAGCAGCCCCGGACAGTCGACTAATGAAAAACTGTTTTTT. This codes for CASSPGQSTNEKLFF.

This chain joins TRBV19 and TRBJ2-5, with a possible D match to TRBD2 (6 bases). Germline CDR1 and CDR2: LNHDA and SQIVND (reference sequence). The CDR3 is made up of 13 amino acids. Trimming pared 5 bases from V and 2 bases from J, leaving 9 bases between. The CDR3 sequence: CASSRGLQETQYF. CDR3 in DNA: TGTGCCAGTAGTCGCGGACTACAAGAGACCCAGTACTTC.

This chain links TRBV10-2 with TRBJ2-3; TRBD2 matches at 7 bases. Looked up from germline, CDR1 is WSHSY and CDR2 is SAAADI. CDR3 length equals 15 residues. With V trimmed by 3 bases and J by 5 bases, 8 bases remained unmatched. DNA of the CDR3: TGCGCCAGCAGTGAACCGGGACTAAATATAGATACGCAGTATTTT. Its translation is CASSEPGLNIDTQYF.